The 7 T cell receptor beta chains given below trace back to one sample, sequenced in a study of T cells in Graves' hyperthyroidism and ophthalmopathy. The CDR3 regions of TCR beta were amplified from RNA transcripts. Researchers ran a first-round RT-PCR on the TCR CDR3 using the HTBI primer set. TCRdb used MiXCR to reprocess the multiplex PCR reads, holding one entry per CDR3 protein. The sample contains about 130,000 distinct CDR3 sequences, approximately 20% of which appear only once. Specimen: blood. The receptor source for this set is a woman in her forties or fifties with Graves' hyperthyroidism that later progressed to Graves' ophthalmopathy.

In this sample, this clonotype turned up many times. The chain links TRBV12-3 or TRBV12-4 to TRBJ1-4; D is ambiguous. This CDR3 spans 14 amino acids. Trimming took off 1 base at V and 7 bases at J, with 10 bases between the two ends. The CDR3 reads CASSLGGRGEKLFF. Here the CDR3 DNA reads TGTGCCAGCAGTTTAGGTGGGAGAGGTGAAAAACTGTTTTTT.

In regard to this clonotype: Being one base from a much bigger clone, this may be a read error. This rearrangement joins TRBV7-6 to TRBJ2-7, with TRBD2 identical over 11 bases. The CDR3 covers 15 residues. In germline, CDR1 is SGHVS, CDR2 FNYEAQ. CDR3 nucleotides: TGTGCCGGCAGCTCGACTAGCGGGATCACCTACGAGCAGTACTTC. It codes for CAGSSTSGITYEQYF.

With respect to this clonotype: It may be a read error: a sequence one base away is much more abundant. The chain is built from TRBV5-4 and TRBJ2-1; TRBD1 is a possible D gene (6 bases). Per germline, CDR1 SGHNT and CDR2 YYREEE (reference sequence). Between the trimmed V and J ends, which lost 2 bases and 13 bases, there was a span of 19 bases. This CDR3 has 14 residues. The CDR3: CASSLTAGDETQFF. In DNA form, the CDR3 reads TGTGCCAGCAGCTTAACGGCAGGGGACGAGACCCAGTTCTTC.

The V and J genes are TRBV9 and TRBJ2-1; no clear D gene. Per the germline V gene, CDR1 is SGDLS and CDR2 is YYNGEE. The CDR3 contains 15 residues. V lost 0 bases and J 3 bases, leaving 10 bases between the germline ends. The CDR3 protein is CASSVEETNYNEQFF. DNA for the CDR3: TGTGCCAGCAGCGTAGAAGAGACAAACTACAATGAGCAGTTCTTC.

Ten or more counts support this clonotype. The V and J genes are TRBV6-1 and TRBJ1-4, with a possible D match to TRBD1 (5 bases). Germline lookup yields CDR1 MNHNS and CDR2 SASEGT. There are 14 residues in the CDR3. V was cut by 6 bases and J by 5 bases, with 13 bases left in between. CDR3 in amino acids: CASRSEWGNEKLFF. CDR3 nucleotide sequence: TGTGCCAGCAGATCCGAGTGGGGGAATGAAAAACTGTTTTTT.

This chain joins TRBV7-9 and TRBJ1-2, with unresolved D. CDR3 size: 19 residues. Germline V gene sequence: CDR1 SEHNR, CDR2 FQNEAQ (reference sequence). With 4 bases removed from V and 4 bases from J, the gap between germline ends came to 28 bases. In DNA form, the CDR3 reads TGTGCCAGCAGCTCGACGGAGGCGGCAGGCCCTAGGGCGGGCTATGGCTACACCTTC. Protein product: CASSSTEAAGPRAGYGYTF.

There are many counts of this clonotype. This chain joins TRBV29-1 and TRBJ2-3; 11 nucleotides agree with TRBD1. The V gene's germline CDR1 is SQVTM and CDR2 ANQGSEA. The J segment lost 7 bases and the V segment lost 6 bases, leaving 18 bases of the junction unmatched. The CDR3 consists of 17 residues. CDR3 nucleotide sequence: TGCAGCGTCGACGCCGGTAAAGGACAGGGGGCGTGGAATACGCAGTATTTT. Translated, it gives CSVDAGKGQGAWNTQYF.